This TCR beta chain came from a study of regulatory T cells in long-lasting Graves disease. Findings and limits, study-wide: Study of thyroid tissue was not done, with only peripheral blood studied. Favored gene segments in persistent disease were TRBV28, TRBJ1-2 and TRBJ2-5.

Notes on this clonotype: Its antigen is still unknown.

This CDR3 has 13 amino acids. Germline CDR1 SGHAT, CDR2 FQNNGV. The V end lost 0 bases, the J end lost 10 bases, and 9 bases lay between the germline ends. To make TCR beta libraries, researchers used iRepertoire HTBI primers and Arm-PCR of CDR3 regions. TCRdb reanalysed the multiplex PCR reads using MiXCR and keeps one entry per CDR3 protein. The sample includes 650,000 to 850,000 distinct CDR3 sequences, about 32% seen only once; the top ten take roughly 40%. The time point was: persistent/refractory GD, antithyroid drugs over 5 years with positive TRAb. PBMC RNA was the source of the TCR library. An endocrinology department in Xi'an, China, recruited the patients.

Sample: peripheral blood mononuclear cells (PBMCs), taken when the disease was refractory, from a patient treated with antithyroid drugs. The chain combines TRBV11-2 with TRBJ1-4; D call uncertain. The clonotype comes from a female donor with Graves disease. CDR3 DNA sequence: TGTGCCAGCAGCTTAGATCCCCGAGGAAAACTGTTTTTT. Its protein is CASSLDPRGKLFF. Using reference TRBV11-2 and TRBJ1-4 for the parts outside the CDR3, the full variable domain is EAGVAQSPRYKIIEKRQSVAFWCNPISGHATLYWYQQILGQGPKLLIQFQNNGVVDDSQLPKDRFSAERLKGVDSTLKIQPAKLEDSAVYLCASSLDPRGKLFFGSGTQLSVL.